This T cell receptor (beta chain) was captured by sequencing in a study of regulatory T cells in long-lasting Graves disease (dated by TCRdb to about 2021). Notes on the research overall: In the newly diagnosed Graves' disease group, patients had been taking antithyroid drugs for less than 3 months. A total of about 35 samples underwent TCR sequencing: roughly 13 from persistent and about 20 from newly diagnosed Graves' disease patients. The study took place in China and was registered as a clinical trial. Peripheral blood TCR sequencing and RNA sequencing compared persistent Graves' disease patients with newly diagnosed Graves' disease patients. What the research found in general, with its limitations: Persistent patients shared more public clonotypes among themselves (around 3,000) than newly diagnosed patients did (approximately 970). Only the TCR beta chain was sequenced and analyzed. Compared with newly diagnosed patients, patients with persistent Graves' disease had lower TCR Shannon entropy and fewer highly expanded clones, which suggests clonal expansion. The authors acknowledged the small sample size as a limitation that may reduce accuracy. Because the primary lesion, thyroid tissue, could not be accessed, the study looked at peripheral blood alone.

Library preparation employed multiplex PCR. Sequencer: Illumina HiSeq 4000. iRepertoire HTBI primers and Arm-PCR amplification of CDR3 regions were used to construct TCR beta libraries. PCR products were gel purified before sequencing. As for the authors' bioinformatics: Across samples, 60 to 70 TRBV and 13 to 15 TRBJ segments were identified and used for gene usage analysis of CDR3 amino acid clonotypes. COPE and FqMerger were used to merge filtered high-quality paired reads into contigs. BLAST was used to align contigs to the IMGT TRBV, TRBD and TRBJ reference genes, and CDR3 was defined following IMGT. Any clonotype with a frequency above 0.1% was classified as a highly expanded clone. Repertoire diversity was measured by Shannon entropy, and V-J evenness by the Gini coefficient. A clonotype found in more than one individual was treated as public. The public sequencing data were trimmed at Q25 with fastp and processed into clonotypes with MiXCR by TCRdb, which kept only in-frame beta chains. Entries that share a CDR3 protein sequence are merged under the most common genes and DNA. In this record, the V and J calls reflect TCRdb's handling and not the investigators' own analysis. The sample table lists hundreds of thousands of distinct CDR3 sequences, roughly 15% of them with a count of one. The ten top clones hold around a sixth of the sample.

Taken with the paper, the label for time point translates to: newly diagnosed GD, antithyroid drugs for less than 3 months. For both TCR sequencing and RNA sequencing, RNA was extracted from PBMCs in TRIzol. Graves' disease was diagnosed according to American Thyroid Association guidelines. Recruitment of patients was carried out at an endocrinology department in Xi'an, China. Each patient gave roughly 10 milliliters of peripheral blood, collected in an EDTA anticoagulant tube. Ficoll Paque Plus density gradient separation was used to isolate PBMCs, and no additional T cell sorting was done. An Agilent 2100 Bioanalyzer and agarose gel were used to assess RNA quality, and a NanoDrop 2000 was used to measure RNA concentration. This clonotype was seen more than once but under ten times. Its antigen specificity is not known. No much larger clonotype is one base removed from it; base qualities were not supplied.

This same sample was also taken into another study, of T cells in Graves' hyperthyroidism and ophthalmopathy. Per that second paper: Stable Graves' hyperthyroidism was defined as the absence of progression to ophthalmopathy over 18 months of follow-up. Hyperthyroidism patients were aged 18 to 65 years and newly diagnosed, with disease duration of less than 2 months. Any patient with an uncontrolled infection, another autoimmune disease, pregnancy or lactation was excluded. Diagnoses were established on the basis of clinical symptoms, serum thyroxine and TRAb, thyroid ultrasound, and orbital computed tomography. The TCR CDR3 was subjected to a first round of RT-PCR using the HTBI primer set and the Qiagen OneStep RT-PCR kit. Blood samples also contained most of the expanded thyroid clonotypes (frequency above 0.001), which suggests that blood repertoires may reflect thyroid immune responses. Ophthalmopathy was separated from stable hyperthyroidism by a 13 V-J signature model, with approximately 85% sensitivity and about 81% specificity obtained in cross-validation and 80%/75% obtained in testing. In validation, the model predicted progression to ophthalmopathy with around 71% sensitivity and approximately 74% specificity, a median of 6.5 months before onset. TCR V-J signatures able to tell the groups apart were searched for in a discovery cohort of more than 90 patients, of whom more than 40 had Graves' ophthalmopathy and about 55 had stable Graves' hyperthyroidism. Whether ophthalmopathy could be predicted prospectively was tested in an independent validation cohort made up of 18 to 20 hyperthyroidism patients plus 17 patients who later progressed to ophthalmopathy. The 95 to 100 discovery patients were randomly divided into training and test sets at a 7:3 ratio. The study also compared thyroid tissue and blood T-cell repertoires from more than five Graves' hyperthyroidism patients. After sampling, hyperthyroidism patients received methimazole starting at 30 mg daily, and ophthalmopathy patients received high-dose intravenous methylprednisolone. Libraries were constructed in a second round of multiplex PCR, after which size selection and purification were carried out. Libraries were sequenced paired-end with 100 bp reads on an Illumina HiSeq2000. Raw data were processed with SOAPnuke, discarding reads with adapters, uncalled bases, mean Phred below 15, or no exact constant-primer or identifier match. High-quality paired reads were merged using COPE v1.2.5, and each unique nucleotide sequence was defined as a clonotype. MiTCR v1.1 was used to align clonotypes to the IMGT TRBV, TRBD and TRBJ reference segments. Analysis was restricted to V-J combinations with a frequency above 0.0001, which covered 98% to 99.2% of repertoires. A TCS score was defined as the ratio between F50 (clonal expansion) and ExV (chaos), using BLOSUM62-based TCRdist between CDR3 peptides within each V-J. Welch's t-statistics and random forest reduced around 550 V-J features to 13, which were used in a naive Bayes classifier (R e1071). Sample size was not statistically predetermined, and blinding of investigators to group allocation was not performed. The paper describes TCR Vbeta CDR3 sequencing of some 130 peripheral blood samples, made up of approximately 40 ophthalmopathy patients, roughly 80 hyperthyroidism patients and roughly 17 progressor patients.

The source was peripheral blood mononuclear cells (PBMCs), collected at new diagnosis, from a patient treated with antithyroid drugs. This receptor was taken from a woman between 25 and 40 years old with Graves disease. Donor details come from another sample of the same person, matched by shared clones.

Here is the DNA: TGCGCCAGCAGCTTGGAGGGGGTAAACAATGAGCAGTTCTTC. The encoded protein is CASSLEGVNNEQFF. Recombination linked TRBV5-1 to TRBJ2-1, with a weak D call of TRBD1 (6 bases match). The CDR3 goes from the cysteine to the phenylalanine over 14 residues. The only DNA kept is the CDR3, 42 bases in frame from the first base. CDR1 and CDR2, looked up from the germline V gene, are SGHRS and YFSETQ. V sheds 0 bases and J sheds 5 bases, leaving 9 bases between their ends.